The 21 T cell receptor beta chains reported below all come from one sample, sequenced in a study of T-cell memory formation after mild COVID-19. From the 5' RACE reads, TCRdb called clonotypes with MiXCR, one entry per CDR3 protein. The data hold roughly 300,000 distinct CDR3 sequences, with under 8.5% observed a single time. Source material: PBMCs or a T cell subset sorted from them (not recorded which). The receptors here all came from a young man who had mild COVID-19 (a few samples of this study predate the infection). Cell type and time point are not known.

Concerning this clonotype itself: The junction shows a germline mismatch at one end, possibly a read error. The chain carries TRBV12-3 or TRBV12-4 and TRBJ2-5, with D possibly being TRBD1 or TRBD2 (5 bases each). This CDR3 has 13 residues. The CDR3 bases are TGTGCCAGCAGTTTTGGGGGAAAAACCAATATCTCTTTC. Protein: CASSFGGKTNISF.

This clonotype has more than one count but fewer than ten. The rearrangement links TRBV20-1 to TRBJ2-2; D uncertain. Germline CDR1 reads DFQATT; CDR2 reads SNEGSKA (reference sequence). The CDR3 has 15 amino acids. V was cut by 4 bases and J by 2 bases, with 14 bases left in between. The CDR3 loop is CSAKGRFENTGELFF. The DNA for the CDR3 is TGCAGTGCTAAGGGTCGTTTCGAAAACACCGGGGAGCTGTTTTTT.

Many counts were recorded for this clonotype. The V call is TRBV5-1, the J call TRBJ2-5, with D possibly called TRBD1 or TRBD2 (6 bases each). CDR3 size: 14 residues. CDR1 is SGHRS and CDR2 is YFSETQ in the germline V gene. V gave up 4 bases and J gave up 5 bases, with 15 bases separating them. The CDR3 bases are TGCGCCAGCAGCCGAGGGGGAGGAGAGGAGACCCAGTACTTC. It encodes CASSRGGGEETQYF.

This clonotype showed up many times. The J gene is TRBJ2-5, the V gene TRBV5-1; a possible D gene is TRBD1 (6 bases). CDR3 size: 15 residues. The germline gives CDR1 SGHRS, CDR2 YFSETQ. V shed 4 bases and J shed 5 bases, with 18 bases lying between them. The CDR3 nucleotides are TGCGCCAGCAGCCCTACAACGGACAGCCGGGAGACCCAGTACTTC. Translation: CASSPTTDSRETQYF.

This clonotype was found a few times. The chain has TRBV10-3 and TRBJ1-5, with D perhaps matching TRBD1 (6 bases). CDR3 length: 16 amino acids. Germline CDR1 ENHRY, CDR2 SYGVKD. V lost 4 bases and J lost 0, with 13 bases in between. CDR3 amino acids: CAISGASDSSNQPQHF. The CDR3, as DNA: TGTGCCATCAGTGGGGCTTCGGACAGTAGCAATCAGCCCCAGCATTTT.

The chain carries TRBV12-3 or TRBV12-4 and TRBJ2-7, with TRBD1 matching over 9 bases. Trimming at V came to 7 bases and at J to 4 bases, leaving 11 bases not matched to a gene. The CDR3 is 15 residues long. CDR3 protein: CASTRSGQGPYEQYF. The DNA of the CDR3 is TGTGCCAGCACCCGATCAGGACAGGGGCCGTACGAGCAGTACTTC.

As for this clonotype: The junction departs from germline at one end; a sequencing error may be responsible. V usage is TRBV6-1 and J usage is TRBJ2-5, with D possibly TRBD2 on 6 matching bases. The germline CDR1 and CDR2 sequences are MNHNS and SASEGT. CDR3 length equals 13 residues. The CDR3 DNA reads as TGTGCCAGCAGTAAAGCCCGGGGGGAGACCCAGTACTTC. This codes for CASSKARGETQYF.

This clonotype came up a few times. The V gene is TRBV7-2, the J gene TRBJ2-3; no clear D. Germline-derived CDR1 and CDR2 are SGHTA and FQGNSA. The CDR3 extends over 15 amino acids. Trimming shortened V by 2 bases and J by 0 bases, and 9 bases separated the two germline ends. CDR3 bases: TGTGCCAGCAGCTTAATTAGGTCTAGCACAGATACGCAGTATTTT. Translation: CASSLIRSSTDTQYF.

The table lists this clonotype with a few counts. This rearrangement joins TRBV6-5 to TRBJ2-4, with D tentatively TRBD2 (6 bases). V was clipped by 5 bases and J by 0 bases, with 8 bases between them. This CDR3 has 14 residues. Germline CDR1 is MNHEY and CDR2 is SVGAGI. DNA for the CDR3: TGTGCCAGCAGTCCGGGACTAGCCAAAAACATTCAGTACTTC. Translated: CASSPGLAKNIQYF.

This clonotype occurred a few times. V is TRBV10-3 and J is TRBJ2-2; 10 nucleotides agree with TRBD1. Per germline, CDR1 ENHRY and CDR2 SYGVKD. The length of the CDR3 is 15 residues. Trimming removed 8 bases from V and 5 bases from J; junction bases left unmatched: 8. This CDR3 reads CAIGRDRGRTGELFF. The CDR3 DNA reads TGTGCCATCGGCCGGGACAGGGGTAGGACCGGGGAGCTGTTTTTT.

This clonotype was picked up a small number of times. The chain carries TRBV6-5 and TRBJ2-7; 7 bases map to TRBD1. This CDR3 region has 14 residues. Germline V CDR1 and CDR2: MNHEY, SVGAGI. Trimming at V came to 2 bases and at J to 0 bases, leaving 1 base not matched to a gene. As DNA, the CDR3 is TGTGCCAGCAGTTACGACAGGGACTCCTACGAGCAGTACTTC. This codes for CASSYDRDSYEQYF.

This clonotype has only a few counts. The V and J genes are TRBV20-1 and TRBJ1-1; D unclear. CDR3 length equals 12 residues. The V and J ends lost 3 bases and 1 base respectively, with 6 bases between them. The germline gives CDR1 DFQATT, CDR2 SNEGSKA (reference sequence). The CDR3 is CSASEGNTEAFF. The CDR3 DNA reads TGCAGTGCTAGTGAGGGGAACACTGAAGCTTTCTTT.

This clonotype was recorded a few times. The chain links TRBV5-1 to TRBJ2-2; 7 bases match TRBD1. The germline V gene encodes CDR1 SGHRS and CDR2 YFSETQ. Losses at the gene ends were 4 bases for V and 0 bases for J; bases not matched to a gene: 6. The CDR3 runs 16 residues. The CDR3 region is CASSASGTANTGELFF. The CDR3 DNA reads as TGCGCCAGCAGCGCCTCCGGGACAGCGAACACCGGGGAGCTGTTTTTT. The full variable domain, rest sourced from reference TRBV5-1 and TRBJ2-2, is KAGVTQTPRYLIKTRGQQVTLSCSPISGHRSVSWYQQTPGQGLQFLFEYFSETQRNKGNFPGRFSGRQFSNSRSEMNVSTLELGDSALYLCASSASGTANTGELFFGEGSRLTVL.

This clonotype turned up a few times. V gene TRBV4-3 combines with J gene TRBJ1-5, with D possibly matching TRBD1 (5 bases). The CDR3 extends over 14 amino acids. Germline CDR1 is LGHNA and CDR2 is YSLEER. V shed 0 bases and J shed 6 bases, with 9 bases lying between them. As DNA, the CDR3 is TGCGCCAGCAGCCAAGATATGGGGGGTCAGCCCCAGCATTTT. It is translated as CASSQDMGGQPQHF.

Worth noting for this clonotype: A much larger clone lies one base from this, so it may be a read error. The V and J genes are TRBV4-3 and TRBJ2-1, with D maybe TRBD2 (5 bases). The CDR3 is made up of 14 amino acids. Per germline, CDR1 LGHNA and CDR2 YSLEER. V shed 3 bases and J shed 5 bases, with 11 bases lying between them. CDR3 loop: CASSHEAGDNEQFF. In nucleotides, the CDR3 is TGCGCCAGCAGCCACGAGGCCGGGGACAATGAGCAGTTCTTC.

This clonotype was counted ten times or more. CDR3 residues: CASSLASAGTDTQYF. The DNA of the CDR3 is TGCGCCAGCAGCTTGGCCTCGGCAGGCACAGATACGCAGTATTTT. The rearrangement joins TRBV5-1 to TRBJ2-3, with D unresolved. The CDR3 is 15 residues long. Per germline, CDR1 SGHRS and CDR2 YFSETQ. V lost 0 bases to trimming and J lost 1 base, with 9 bases between them.

This clonotype was seen only a few times. This chain connects TRBV7-8 to TRBJ2-3; a possible D gene is TRBD1 (6 bases). The CDR3 spans 16 residues. With 1 base removed from V and 5 bases from J, the gap between germline ends came to 16 bases. Germline V gene data show CDR1 as SGHVS and CDR2 as FQNEAQ. The CDR3 loop is CASSLVSALGGDTQYF. For the CDR3, the DNA is TGTGCCAGCAGCTTAGTTAGCGCCTTAGGGGGAGATACGCAGTATTTT.

The chain recombines TRBV11-2 with TRBJ2-1; 10 bases agree with TRBD2. CDR1 and CDR2 (germline): SGHAT, FQNNGV. Trimming cost V 5 bases and J 4 bases; bases outside gene matches: 8. There are 16 residues in the CDR3. The CDR3 region is CASSTKLAGLYNEQFF. CDR3 nucleotide sequence: TGTGCCAGCAGCACAAAACTAGCGGGGCTTTACAATGAGCAGTTCTTC.

This clonotype was counted at least ten times. The V gene is TRBV5-5, the J gene TRBJ2-3; 8 nucleotides match TRBD2. V lost 4 bases and J lost 6; bases outside the gene matches: 10. This CDR3 is 15 amino acids long. Germline CDR1 is SGHKS and CDR2 is YYEKEE (reference sequence). The CDR3 sequence: CASSPVSGGRDTQYF. The CDR3 DNA reads as TGTGCCAGCAGCCCTGTCTCGGGGGGGCGGGATACGCAGTATTTT.

This clonotype was counted only a few times. V usage is TRBV29-1 and J usage is TRBJ2-3, with 9 bases that match TRBD1. In germline, CDR1 is SQVTM, CDR2 ANQGSEA. The CDR3 runs 15 residues. J gave up 2 bases and V 6 bases, and 9 bases lay outside the gene matches. Here the CDR3 DNA reads TGCAGCGTGGATCCTCGGACAGGGGACACAGATACGCAGTATTTT. Translation gives CSVDPRTGDTDTQYF.

This chain uses TRBV5-1 with TRBJ1-1, with TRBD1 identical over 7 bases. The CDR3 sequence is 14 residues long. The germline V gene has CDR1 SGHRS and CDR2 YFSETQ. Unmatched junction bases numbered 5, after V lost 6 bases and J lost 0 bases. The CDR3 DNA reads as TGCGCCAGCAACCTAGGGACAGTGAACACTGAAGCTTTCTTT. This codes for CASNLGTVNTEAFF.